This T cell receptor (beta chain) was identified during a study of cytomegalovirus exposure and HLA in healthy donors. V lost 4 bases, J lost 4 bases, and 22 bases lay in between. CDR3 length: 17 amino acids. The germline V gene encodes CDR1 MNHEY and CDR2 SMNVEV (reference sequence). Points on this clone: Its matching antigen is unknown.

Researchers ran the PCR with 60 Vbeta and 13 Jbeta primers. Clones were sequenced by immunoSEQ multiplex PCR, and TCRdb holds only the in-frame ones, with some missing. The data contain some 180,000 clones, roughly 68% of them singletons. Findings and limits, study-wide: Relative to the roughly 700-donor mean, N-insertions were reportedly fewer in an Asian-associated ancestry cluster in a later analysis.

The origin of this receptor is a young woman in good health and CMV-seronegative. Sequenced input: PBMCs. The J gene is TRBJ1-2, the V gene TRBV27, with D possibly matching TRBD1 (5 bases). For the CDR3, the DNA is TGTGCCAGCAGTTCGCAGGGATTAGACCTTGGCATCTATGGCTACACCTTC. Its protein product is CASSSQGLDLGIYGYTF.